This T cell receptor (beta chain) was identified in a study of CD8 T cells in Susac syndrome. In blood CD8+ and CD4+ T cells, TCR beta underwent sequencing. In contrast to the negatively isolated CD8+ and CD4+ T cells, TEMRA cells were FACS-enriched. The table lists this clonotype with a few counts. Its antigen is as yet unknown. Study outcomes and limitations: The study's TCR sequencing and HLA analysis covered a relatively small number of individuals, and the study acknowledged this.

The authors reverse transcribed 0.5 to 1 ug RNA with random hexamers. Amplification of TCR beta CDR3 used immunoSEQ multiplex PCR across 54 Vbeta and 13 Jbeta. MiXCR was run by TCRdb on the immunoSEQ multiplex PCR reads, yielding one entry per CDR3 protein. Among some 190,000 distinct CDR3 sequences listed, 85% to 95% were seen once. Per germline, CDR1 SEHNR and CDR2 FQNEAQ (reference sequence). The CDR3 length is 11 residues. The V gene lost 6 bases and the J gene lost 2 bases, with 4 bases spanning the gap. The receptor was isolated from a human donor in good health. The material sequenced was CD4+ T cells from PBMCs. The gene calls are TRBV7-9 and TRBJ1-2; unclear D gene. CDR3 amino acids: CASSLNYGYTF. In nucleotides, the CDR3 is TGTGCCAGCAGTTTGAACTATGGCTACACCTTC.